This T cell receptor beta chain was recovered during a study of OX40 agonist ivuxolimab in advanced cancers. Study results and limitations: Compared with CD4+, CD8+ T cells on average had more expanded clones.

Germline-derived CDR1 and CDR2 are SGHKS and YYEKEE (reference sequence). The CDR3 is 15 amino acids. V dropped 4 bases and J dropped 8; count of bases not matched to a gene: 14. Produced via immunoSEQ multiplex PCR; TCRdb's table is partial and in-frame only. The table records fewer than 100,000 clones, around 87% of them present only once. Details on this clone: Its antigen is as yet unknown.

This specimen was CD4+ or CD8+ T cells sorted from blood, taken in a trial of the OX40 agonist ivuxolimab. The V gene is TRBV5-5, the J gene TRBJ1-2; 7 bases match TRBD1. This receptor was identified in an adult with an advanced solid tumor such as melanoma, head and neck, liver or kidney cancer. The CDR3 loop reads CASSQLQGKQGGYTF. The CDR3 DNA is TGTGCCAGCAGCCAGTTACAGGGGAAGCAAGGCGGCTACACCTTC. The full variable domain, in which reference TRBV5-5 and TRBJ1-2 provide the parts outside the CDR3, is DAGVTQSPTHLIKTRGQQVTLRCSPISGHKSVSWYQQVLGQGPQFIFQYYEKEERGRGNFPDRFSARQFPNYSSELNVNALLLGDSALYLCASSQLQGKQGGYTFGSGTRLTVV.